The next 2 T cell receptor beta chains were all read from a single sample in a study of blood T cell repertoires in COVID-19. TCRdb's copy holds only in-frame clones and misses some; the assay was immunoSEQ multiplex PCR. The sample contains 300,000 to 400,000 clones, approximately 92% of which appear only once. Sequencing was carried out using PBMCs or T cells enriched from blood (not recorded which). These receptors were collected from a man in his late teens or twenties who had recovered from COVID-19.

The gene calls are TRBV5-1 and TRBJ2-3; D might be TRBD2 (5 bases). Trimming pared 2 bases from V and 4 bases from J, leaving 11 bases between. The CDR3 spans 14 residues. Germline assignment: CDR1 SGHRS and CDR2 YFSETQ. The CDR3 is CASSFGLYPDTQYF. CDR3 sequence (DNA): TGCGCCAGCAGCTTCGGACTTTACCCAGATACGCAGTATTTT.

The CDR3 sequence: CASSQVSGGHIYEQYF. For the CDR3, the DNA is TGTGCCAGCAGCCAAGTTTCGGGGGGTCATATCTACGAGCAGTACTTC. The chain links TRBV4-2 to TRBJ2-7; TRBD2 aligns across 7 bases. The CDR3 extends over 16 amino acids. Germline trimming cut 1 base from V and 3 bases from J; bases unmatched to any gene: 9. Germline-derived CDR1 and CDR2 are LGHNA and YNFKEQ.